This record covers a single T cell receptor beta chain. Study processing details: Quantification of nucleated cells was approximated via reference gene primer amplification. The repertoire was sequenced with immunoSEQ multiplex PCR; TCRdb's copy has only in-frame clones and lacks some. The V and J calls and clone size are taken from that table; D and trimming were inferred from the DNA. This sample yields fewer than 150,000 clones, of which around 87% are seen a single time; under 30% belongs to the top ten. These data come from a study of blood T cell repertoires in COVID-19. Overall study context: From the United States, Italy and Spain came samples of acute and convalescent COVID-19. In each case, the material was cDNA or gDNA derived from T cells, B-cell-depleted T cells, or PBMCs.

The sequencing input was peripheral blood. The receptor was derived from a woman in her 70s with acute or convalescent COVID-19.

The CDR3 here is CASSSSGVLDEQYF. CDR3 sequence (DNA): TGTGCCAGCAGCTCTAGCGGGGTTCTCGACGAGCAGTACTTC. The J gene is TRBJ2-7, the V gene TRBV28; 9 nucleotides align to TRBD2. The V and J ends lost 6 bases and 5 bases, in that order; junction bases with no gene match: 8. Germline CDR1 MDHEN, CDR2 SYDVKM. There are 14 residues in the CDR3.